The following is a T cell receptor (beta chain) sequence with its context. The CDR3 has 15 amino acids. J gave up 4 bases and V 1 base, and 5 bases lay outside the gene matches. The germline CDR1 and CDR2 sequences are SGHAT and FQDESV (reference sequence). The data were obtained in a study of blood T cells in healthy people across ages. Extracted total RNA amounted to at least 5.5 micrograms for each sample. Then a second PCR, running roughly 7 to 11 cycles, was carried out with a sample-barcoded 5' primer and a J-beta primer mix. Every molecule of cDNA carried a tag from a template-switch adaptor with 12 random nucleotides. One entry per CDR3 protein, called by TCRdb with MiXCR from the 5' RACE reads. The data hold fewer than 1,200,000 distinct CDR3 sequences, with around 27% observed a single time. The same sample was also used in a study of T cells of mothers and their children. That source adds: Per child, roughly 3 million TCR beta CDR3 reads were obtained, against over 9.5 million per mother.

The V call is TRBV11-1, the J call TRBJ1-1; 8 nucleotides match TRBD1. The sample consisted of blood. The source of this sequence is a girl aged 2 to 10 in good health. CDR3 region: CASSLGTGGGTEAFF. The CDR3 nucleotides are TGTGCCAGCAGCTTAGGTACAGGGGGAGGCACTGAAGCTTTCTTT.